The 20 T cell receptor beta chains reported below all come from one sample, sequenced in a study of T cells after posttransplantation cyclophosphamide. Profiling relied on immunoSEQ multiplex PCR, and the TCRdb table lists in-frame clones only, not all of them. This table holds about 52,000 clones, more than 70% found once. Sequenced input: PBMCs. The receptors were gathered from a man aged 30-40 years with a blood cancer, CMV-positive, and with a related stem cell donor.

Remarks on this clone: At one end, the junction sequence differs from germline, possibly due to a read error. This chain connects TRBV7-7 to TRBJ2-1; TRBD2 matches at 9 bases. CDR1 is SSHAT and CDR2 is FNYEAQ in the germline V gene (reference sequence). The CDR3 runs 13 residues. CDR3 loop: CASSSGLANEQFF. The CDR3 DNA is TGTGCTAGCAGCTCGGGACTAGCCAATGAGCAGTTCTTC.

The gene calls are TRBV6-5 and TRBJ1-4; 8 nucleotides align to TRBD1. Germline CDR1 reads MNHEY; CDR2 reads SVGAGI. The CDR3 consists of 15 residues. The V gene end was trimmed by 5 bases and the J gene end by 10 bases; junction bases not matched to a gene: 12. The CDR3 is CASSPLTGESGKLFF. DNA for the CDR3: TGTGCCAGCAGTCCATTGACAGGGGAAAGTGGAAAACTGTTTTTT.

This chain uses TRBV9 with TRBJ2-7; 7 nucleotides match TRBD2. V was pared by 3 bases and J by 6 bases, with 12 bases of the junction left unmatched. This CDR3 spans 15 amino acids. Germline CDR1 SGDLS, CDR2 YYNGEE. CDR3 protein: CASSAAGLVGGEQYF. In DNA, the CDR3 is TGTGCCAGCAGCGCCGCTGGACTAGTTGGAGGCGAGCAGTACTTC. The full variable domain, rest sourced from reference TRBV9 and TRBJ2-7, is DSGVTQTPKHLITATGQRVTLRCSPRSGDLSVYWYQQSLDQGLQFLIQYYNGEERAKGNILERFSAQQFPDLHSELNLSSLELGDSALYFCASSAAGLVGGEQYFGPGTRLTVT.

V gene TRBV7-2 combines with J gene TRBJ2-7; TRBD1 aligns across 7 bases. Unmatched junction bases numbered 4, after V lost 5 bases and J lost 3 bases. Germline lookup yields CDR1 SGHTA and CDR2 FQGNSA. The CDR3 totals 13 residues. The CDR3: CASSRRDSYEQYF. CDR3 coding DNA: TGTGCCAGCAGCAGACGGGACAGCTACGAGCAGTACTTC.

This chain links TRBV2 with TRBJ2-3; D is perhaps TRBD1 (6 bases). The CDR3 runs to 16 residues. Germline values: CDR1 SNHLY, CDR2 FYNNEI. V gave up 4 bases and J gave up 3 bases, with 17 bases separating them. The CDR3 here is CASSVGRGGPTDTQYF. CDR3 nucleotide sequence: TGTGCCAGCAGTGTTGGCAGGGGCGGACCTACAGATACGCAGTATTTT.

This clone has more than one count but fewer than ten. The V gene is TRBV7-8, the J gene TRBJ2-5; D call uncertain. Germline lookup yields CDR1 SGHVS and CDR2 FQNEAQ. CDR3 length equals 10 residues. Deletions cut 5 bases from V and 5 bases from J, with 3 bases between. The CDR3 nucleotides read TGTGCCAGCAGCCTTGAGACCCAGTACTTC. Its translation is CASSLETQYF.

The chain recombines TRBV28 with TRBJ2-5; 8 nucleotides align to TRBD1. CDR1 and CDR2 (germline): MDHEN, SYDVKM. There are 15 residues in the CDR3. The V and J ends lost 6 bases and 4 bases, in that order; junction bases with no gene match: 10. CDR3 sequence: CASRDRLDRGETQYF. CDR3 DNA sequence: TGTGCCAGCAGGGACCGGTTAGACAGGGGAGAGACCCAGTACTTC.

V and J are TRBV5-1 and TRBJ2-5, with 8 positions matching TRBD1. Germline CDR1 reads SGHRS; CDR2 reads YFSETQ. V lost 4 bases, J lost 4 bases, and 6 bases stayed unmatched. The length of the CDR3 is 14 residues. CDR3 protein: CASSPGTGGETQYF. Written as DNA, the CDR3 is TGCGCCAGCAGCCCCGGGACAGGAGGAGAGACCCAGTACTTC.

The chain is built from TRBV10-3 and TRBJ1-5, with D unclear. The V end was cut by 0 bases, the J end by 2 bases, with 11 bases between. Germline loops: CDR1 ENHRY, CDR2 SYGVKD. CDR3 length equals 16 residues. CDR3 amino acids: CAISESSGLGNQPQHF. The CDR3 coding sequence is TGTGCCATCAGTGAGTCGTCCGGTTTGGGCAATCAGCCCCAGCATTTT.

This chain uses TRBV28 with TRBJ2-6; tentatively, D is TRBD1 (6 bases). CDR1 MDHEN and CDR2 SYDVKM come from the germline V gene. CDR3 length: 15 residues. V dropped 6 bases and J dropped 2 bases, with 11 bases sitting between them. CDR3 in amino acids: CASSSGAAGANVLTF. The CDR3 DNA reads TGTGCCAGCAGCTCAGGGGCGGCTGGGGCCAACGTCCTGACTTTC.

This clone appeared once. V is TRBV7-9 and J is TRBJ1-1; the D gene is possibly TRBD1 (5 bases). This CDR3 is 15 amino acids long. The V gene lost 6 bases and the J gene lost 0 bases, with 14 bases spanning the gap. Germline CDR1 SEHNR, CDR2 FQNEAQ (reference sequence). CDR3 DNA sequence: TGTGCCAGCAGAGACCTGATGGGGCTGAACACTGAAGCTTTCTTT. It translates to CASRDLMGLNTEAFF.

The chain employs TRBV19 and TRBJ1-1; no clear D gene. The CDR3 totals 12 residues. V lost 3 bases to trimming and J lost 7 bases, with 9 bases between them. Germline V gene sequence: CDR1 LNHDA, CDR2 SQIVND (reference sequence). The CDR3: CASSILSGEAFF. The DNA of the CDR3 is TGTGCCAGTAGTATTTTATCGGGTGAAGCTTTCTTT. Filled out from reference TRBV19 and TRBJ1-1, the complete variable domain reads DGGITQSPKYLFRKEGQNVTLSCEQNLNHDAMYWYRQDPGQGLRLIYYSQIVNDFQKGDIAEGYSVSREKKESFPLTVTSAQKNPTAFYLCASSILSGEAFFGQGTRLTVV.

This rearrangement joins TRBV18 to TRBJ2-1; 8 nucleotides agree with TRBD2. Germline V gene data show CDR1 as KGHSH and CDR2 as LQKENI. V dropped 2 bases and J dropped 5; count of bases not matched to a gene: 5. The CDR3 runs to 15 residues. For the CDR3, the DNA is TGTGCCAGCTCACCAGAGGGACTAGTGAACAATGAGCAGTTCTTC. It is translated as CASSPEGLVNNEQFF.

CDR3 in DNA: TGTGCCAGCAGCACCCAAAGGGGAACTGAAGCTTTCTTT. This translates into CASSTQRGTEAFF. The V call is TRBV7-2, the J call TRBJ1-1; possible D gene TRBD1, 5 bases. CDR3 length: 13 amino acids. V dropped 5 bases and J dropped 5 bases, with 12 bases sitting between them. Looked up from germline, CDR1 is SGHTA and CDR2 is FQGNSA.

This clone has just one count. The V and J genes are TRBV11-2 and TRBJ2-5; TRBD2 matches 10 bases. The CDR3 covers 17 residues. CDR1 SGHAT and CDR2 FQNNGV come from the germline V gene. The V gene end was trimmed by 1 base and the J gene end by 4 bases; junction bases not matched to a gene: 9. The CDR3, as DNA: TGTGCCAGCAGCTTAGGGCTAGCGGGAGTGAAGGGAGAGACCCAGTACTTC. It encodes CASSLGLAGVKGETQYF.

The chain combines TRBV27 with TRBJ2-7; 7 positions agree with TRBD2. Unmatched junction bases numbered 6, after V lost 4 bases and J lost 0 bases. Germline V gene data show CDR1 as MNHEY and CDR2 as SMNVEV (reference sequence). This CDR3 contains 15 residues. The CDR3, as DNA: TGTGCCAGCAGTTACGCTAGCGGACCCTCCTACGAGCAGTACTTC. Translating it yields CASSYASGPSYEQYF.

This sequence joins TRBV7-9 and TRBJ2-1; D call uncertain. Trimming took off 3 bases at V and 0 bases at J, with 9 bases between the two ends. Germline V gene sequence: CDR1 SEHNR, CDR2 FQNEAQ (reference sequence). The CDR3 is 15 amino acids. For the CDR3, the DNA is TGTGCCAGCAGCTTTTACACACACTCCTACAATGAGCAGTTCTTC. Protein product: CASSFYTHSYNEQFF.

The V gene is TRBV2, the J gene TRBJ2-5; TRBD2 might be the D (5 bases). Germline CDR1 SNHLY, CDR2 FYNNEI. The CDR3 covers 16 residues. V was shortened by 3 bases and J by 3 bases, with 17 bases between the two germline ends. The CDR3 reads CASSDLLATVKETQYF. CDR3 DNA sequence: TGTGCCAGCAGTGATCTCCTAGCTACGGTCAAAGAGACCCAGTACTTC.

J is TRBJ2-3 and V is TRBV7-2; D perhaps matches TRBD1 (5 bases). Germline V gene data show CDR1 as SGHTA and CDR2 as FQGNSA. The CDR3 consists of 14 residues. Trimming pared 3 bases from V and 6 bases from J, leaving 13 bases between. The CDR3 spells CASSLGLRSDTQYF. DNA for the CDR3: TGTGCCAGCAGCTTGGGGCTTCGGTCTGATACGCAGTATTTT.

CDR3 in amino acids: CASSESRLAGEDTGELFF. Written as DNA, the CDR3 is TGCGCCAGCAGTGAGTCCCGACTAGCGGGAGAAGACACCGGGGAGCTGTTTTTT. The chain links TRBV10-1 to TRBJ2-2, with TRBD2 matching 12 bases. This CDR3 is built from 18 residues. The germline V gene encodes CDR1 WNHNN and CDR2 SYGVQD (reference sequence). V was pared by 0 bases and J by 3 bases, with 5 bases of the junction left unmatched.